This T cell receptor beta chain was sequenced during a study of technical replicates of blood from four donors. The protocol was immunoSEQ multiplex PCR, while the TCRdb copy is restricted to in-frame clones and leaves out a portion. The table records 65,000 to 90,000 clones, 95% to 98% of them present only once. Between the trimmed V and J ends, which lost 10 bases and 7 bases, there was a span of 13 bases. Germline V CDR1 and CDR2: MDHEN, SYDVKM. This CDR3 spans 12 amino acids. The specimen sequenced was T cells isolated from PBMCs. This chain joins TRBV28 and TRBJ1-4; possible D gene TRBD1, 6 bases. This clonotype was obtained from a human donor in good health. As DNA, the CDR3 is TGTGCCACCGAGGACAGCCCTGAAAAACTGTTTTTT. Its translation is CATEDSPEKLFF.